This TCR beta chain was identified in a study of T-cell memory formation after mild COVID-19. Whole-study context: For the most part, TCR clusters were specific to one donor. Points from the study as a whole: Clones contracting over day 15 to 85 were CD4/CD8 balanced, with later expanders leaning CD4+. Pre-infection memory contained some responding clones, which suggested that cross-reactive memory had joined.

cDNA libraries for TCR alpha and TCR beta, carrying sample barcodes and UMIs, came from 5'RACE with constant-segment primers. TCRdb redid the calling of the 5' RACE reads with MiXCR, one entry per CDR3 protein. The data show around 200,000 distinct CDR3 sequences, approximately 17% seen once. This clonotype has more than one count but fewer than ten. The antigen remains undetermined. In germline, CDR1 is SGHRS, CDR2 YFSETQ. This CDR3 contains 15 residues. V was clipped by 4 bases and J by 6 bases; unmatched bases: 10. This chain connects TRBV5-1 to TRBJ2-1; 7 bases agree with TRBD2. This sequence originates from a man in his late teens or twenties who had mild COVID-19 (a few samples of this study predate the infection). Cell type and time point are not known. The sequenced material came from PBMCs or a T cell subset sorted from them (not recorded which). CDR3 DNA sequence: TGCGCCAGCAGCCCCACACAGCGGGGTGCCAATGAGCAGTTCTTC. Protein: CASSPTQRGANEQFF. Supplemented by reference TRBV5-1 and TRBJ2-1, the full variable domain reads KAGVTQTPRYLIKTRGQQVTLSCSPISGHRSVSWYQQTPGQGLQFLFEYFSETQRNKGNFPGRFSGRQFSNSRSEMNVSTLELGDSALYLCASSPTQRGANEQFFGPGTRLTVL.